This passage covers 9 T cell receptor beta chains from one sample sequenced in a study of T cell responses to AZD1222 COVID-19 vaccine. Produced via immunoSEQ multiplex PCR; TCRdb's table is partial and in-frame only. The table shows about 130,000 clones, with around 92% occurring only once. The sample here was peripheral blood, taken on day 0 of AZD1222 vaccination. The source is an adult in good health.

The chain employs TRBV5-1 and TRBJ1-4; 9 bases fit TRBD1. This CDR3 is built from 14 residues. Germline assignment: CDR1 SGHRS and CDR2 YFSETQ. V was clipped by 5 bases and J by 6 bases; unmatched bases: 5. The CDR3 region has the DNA TGCGCCAGCAGTCCGACAGGGGGTGATGAAAAACTGTTTTTT. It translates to CASSPTGGDEKLFF.

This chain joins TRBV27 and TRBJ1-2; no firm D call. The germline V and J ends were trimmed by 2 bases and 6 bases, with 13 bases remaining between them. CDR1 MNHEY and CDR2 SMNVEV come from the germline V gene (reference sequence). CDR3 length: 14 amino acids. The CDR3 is CASSLAPGIDGYTF. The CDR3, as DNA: TGTGCCAGCAGTTTAGCGCCGGGAATTGATGGCTACACCTTC.

CDR3 in DNA: TGTGCCAGCAGTCCGCCACAGGGGACCCCTTACTTC. Protein: CASSPPQGTPYF. V gene TRBV7-9 combines with J gene TRBJ2-7; 7 bases are a match to TRBD1. Germline V CDR1 and CDR2: SEHNR, FQNEAQ (reference sequence). After removal of 6 bases from V and 13 bases from J, the junction contained 12 bases not matched to a gene. This CDR3 has 12 amino acids.

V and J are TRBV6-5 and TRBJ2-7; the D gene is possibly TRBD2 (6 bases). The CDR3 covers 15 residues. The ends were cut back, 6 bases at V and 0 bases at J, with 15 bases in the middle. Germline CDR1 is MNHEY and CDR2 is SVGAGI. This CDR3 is CASRRERVSSYEQYF. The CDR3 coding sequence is TGTGCCAGCAGACGGGAGCGGGTGAGCTCCTACGAGCAGTACTTC.

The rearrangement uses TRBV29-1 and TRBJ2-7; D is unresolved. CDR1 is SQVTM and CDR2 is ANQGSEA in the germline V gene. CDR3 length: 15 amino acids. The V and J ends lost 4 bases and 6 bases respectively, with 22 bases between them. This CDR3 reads CSVGEVFAARPEQYF. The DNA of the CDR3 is TGCAGCGTTGGCGAAGTCTTCGCTGCGAGGCCCGAGCAGTACTTC.

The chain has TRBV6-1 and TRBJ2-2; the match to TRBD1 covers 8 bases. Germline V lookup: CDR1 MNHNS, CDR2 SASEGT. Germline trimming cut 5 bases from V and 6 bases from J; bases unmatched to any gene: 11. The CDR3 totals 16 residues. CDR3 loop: CASSKGQGIVSGELFF. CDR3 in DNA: TGTGCCAGCAGTAAAGGACAGGGCATCGTCTCCGGGGAGCTGTTTTTT.

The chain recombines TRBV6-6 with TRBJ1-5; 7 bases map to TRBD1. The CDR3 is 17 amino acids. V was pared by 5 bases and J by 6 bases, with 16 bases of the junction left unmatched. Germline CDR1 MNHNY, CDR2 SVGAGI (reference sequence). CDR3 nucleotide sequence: TGTGCCAGCAGTCCAGAAGGGGGCAGGGGGTCGGGTCAGCCCCAGCATTTT. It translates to CASSPEGGRGSGQPQHF.

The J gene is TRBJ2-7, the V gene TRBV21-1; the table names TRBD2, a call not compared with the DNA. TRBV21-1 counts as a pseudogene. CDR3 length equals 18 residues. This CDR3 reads CASRPGLVFLISSYEQYF. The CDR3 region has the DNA TGTGCCAGCAGGCCGGGACTAGTTTTTCTCATAAGCTCCTACGAGCAGTACTTC.

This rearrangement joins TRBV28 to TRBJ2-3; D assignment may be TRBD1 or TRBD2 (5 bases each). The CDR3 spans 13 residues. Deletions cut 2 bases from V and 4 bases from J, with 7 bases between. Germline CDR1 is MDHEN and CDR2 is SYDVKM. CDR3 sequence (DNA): TGTGCCAGCAGTTTACGGGGCCCAGATACGCAGTATTTT. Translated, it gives CASSLRGPDTQYF.